The 15 T cell receptor beta chains below all came from one sample that was sequenced in a study of T cell repertoires in cytomegalovirus infection (dated by TCRdb to between 2017 and 2020). Sequencing was carried out with an Illumina HiSeq 1500. In-frame beta chains were kept once TCRdb had trimmed the public reads at Q25 with fastp and called clones with MiXCR. One record per CDR3 amino acid sequence lists the most common genes and DNA. Counted in this sample were about 600,000 distinct CDR3 sequences; 24% of them appeared once. The leading ten clones occupy around 7.6% of the sample. Material: CD8+ T cells from PBMCs. Every receptor here comes from a human donor in good health (CMV status not recorded). Some clones in this sample may be carry-over from other donors' samples.

This chain links TRBV6-4 with TRBJ1-3; perhaps TRBD1 as D (5 bases). Trimming removed 1 base from V and 3 bases from J, with 19 bases in between. CDR1 and CDR2 (germline): MRHNA, SNTAGT. The CDR3 covers 18 residues. CDR3 region: CASSDCTQQVANGNTIYF. In DNA form, the CDR3 reads TGTGCCAGCAGTGACTGTACTCAACAGGTTGCTAATGGAAACACCATATATTTT.

This clonotype was seen a handful of times. V is TRBV11-3 and J is TRBJ2-7, with 8 bases that match TRBD2. Germline V gene lookup returns CDR1 SGHNT and CDR2 YENEEA. The CDR3 length is 14 residues. Trimming at V came to 5 bases and at J to 3 bases, leaving 6 bases not matched to a gene. As DNA, the CDR3 is TGTGCCAGCAGCGACAGCGGGGGATTCTACGAGCAGTACTTC. It translates to CASSDSGGFYEQYF.

This clonotype was seen only a few times. The rearrangement links TRBV27 to TRBJ2-1; 10 nucleotides line up with TRBD2. CDR1 and CDR2 from the germline V gene are MNHEY and SMNVEV (reference sequence). J gave up 0 bases and V 5 bases, and 4 bases lay outside the gene matches. The CDR3 has 16 residues. CDR3 nucleotides: TGTGCCAGCAGTACCCCTAGCGGGGGCTCCTACAATGAGCAGTTCTTC. It is translated as CASSTPSGGSYNEQFF.

The table lists this clonotype with a few counts. The gene calls are TRBV20-1 and TRBJ2-4; no clear D gene. The CDR3 sequence is 13 residues long. The V gene's germline CDR1 is DFQATT and CDR2 SNEGSKA (reference sequence). Between the trimmed V and J ends, which lost 3 bases and 5 bases, there was a span of 11 bases. In DNA form, the CDR3 reads TGCAGTGCTAGGCAGGCCATGGAAAACATTCAGTACTTC. Translated, it gives CSARQAMENIQYF.

The chain carries TRBV12-3 or TRBV12-4 and TRBJ2-2; D is perhaps TRBD2 (6 bases). Trimming stripped 10 bases from V and 6 bases from J, with 12 bases between. This CDR3 comprises 12 residues. The CDR3 coding sequence is TGTGCCAACAGACTAGAACCCGGGGAGCTGTTTTTT. Its protein is CANRLEPGELFF.

About this clonotype: Sequence at one end of the junction differs from germline and may be a read error. The J gene is TRBJ2-7, the V gene TRBV7-4; 7 bases match TRBD1. This CDR3 has 18 residues. Germline V gives CDR1 SGHVT, CDR2 SQSDAQ. Written as DNA, the CDR3 is TGTGTCAGCAGCTATAGGGGGCAGGTTCATCCAAAAGGCTACGAGCAGTACTTC. It translates to CVSSYRGQVHPKGYEQYF.

Only a few counts were recorded for this clonotype. This chain uses TRBV2 with TRBJ2-6; 8 bases match TRBD1. This CDR3 spans 20 amino acids. The J segment lost 0 bases and the V segment lost 2 bases, leaving 12 bases of the junction unmatched. The germline CDR1 and CDR2 sequences are SNHLY and FYNNEI. The CDR3 reads CASSEPWTGKKGSGANVLTF. For the CDR3, the DNA is TGTGCCAGCAGTGAACCCTGGACAGGGAAAAAGGGCTCTGGGGCCAACGTCCTGACTTTC.

V and J are TRBV5-1 and TRBJ1-4; D possibly corresponds to TRBD1 (6 bases). Germline V gene lookup returns CDR1 SGHRS and CDR2 YFSETQ. Trimming left V 0 bases short and J 7 bases short, with 13 bases between. The CDR3 consists of 15 residues. CDR3 nucleotides: TGCGCCAGCAGCTTGGACGGGACATACGGTGAAAAACTGTTTTTT. The encoded protein is CASSLDGTYGEKLFF.

The chain employs TRBV20-1 and TRBJ2-1; TRBD2 matches 11 bases. CDR1 and CDR2 from the germline V gene are DFQATT and SNEGSKA (reference sequence). With V trimmed by 2 bases and J by 3 bases, 9 bases remained unmatched. CDR3 length: 17 residues. This CDR3 reads CSARRLAGGRVYNEQFF. In DNA form, the CDR3 reads TGCAGTGCTAGAAGGTTAGCGGGGGGGCGTGTCTACAATGAGCAGTTCTTC.

The V and J genes are TRBV19 and TRBJ1-1; 7 positions match TRBD1. The CDR3 is made up of 12 amino acids. Trimming cost V 7 bases and J 5 bases; bases outside gene matches: 4. Germline CDR1 LNHDA, CDR2 SQIVND (reference sequence). The CDR3 spells CASNTGETEAFF. The DNA for the CDR3 is TGTGCCAGTAATACAGGGGAGACTGAAGCTTTCTTT.

This clonotype came up many times. The chain links TRBV7-9 to TRBJ2-5; D remains ambiguous. The V end lost 5 bases, the J end lost 2 bases, and 12 bases lay between the germline ends. This CDR3 contains 14 residues. CDR1 is SEHNR, CDR2 FQNEAQ, per germline (reference sequence). The CDR3 sequence is CASSPLVQQETQYF. CDR3 DNA: TGTGCCAGCAGCCCACTGGTACAGCAAGAGACCCAGTACTTC.

This clonotype was found a few times. This chain joins TRBV28 and TRBJ2-3, with TRBD2 matching over 7 bases. This CDR3 is built from 15 residues. Losses at the gene ends were 3 bases for V and 3 bases for J; bases not matched to a gene: 6. Germline loops: CDR1 MDHEN, CDR2 SYDVKM. The CDR3 here is CASSFAGDFTDTQYF. The CDR3 DNA sequence: TGTGCCAGCAGTTTCGCGGGGGACTTTACAGATACGCAGTATTTT.

This clonotype occurred a few times. A read error may produce the germline difference seen at one junction end. The chain carries TRBV6-2 or TRBV6-3 and TRBJ2-1; TRBD1 is a possible D gene (6 bases). Per germline, CDR1 MNHEY and CDR2 SVGEGT. CDR3 length: 14 amino acids. The CDR3 DNA reads as TGTGCCAGTCTTTCAGGGGCCCCCTACGATGAGCAGTTCTTC. As protein: CASLSGAPYDEQFF.

Regarding this clonotype: Possible read error: a much larger clone is one base away. This chain uses TRBV28 with TRBJ2-3, with no clear D. The CDR3 length is 13 residues. CDR1 and CDR2 (germline): MDHEN, SYDVKM. CDR3 coding DNA: TGTGCCAACAGTGACCGGGGCACAGATACGCAGTATTTT. Translated, it gives CANSDRGTDTQYF.

CDR3 sequence (DNA): TGTGCCAGCAGCTTTTTCCAGCAGGGGGACTATGGCTACACCTTC. As protein: CASSFFQQGDYGYTF. The chain employs TRBV13 and TRBJ1-2, with 7 bases fitting TRBD1. V shed 3 bases and J 3 bases; nucleotides not matched to a gene: 7. This CDR3 has 15 residues. Germline V gene data show CDR1 as PRHDT and CDR2 as FYEKMQ (reference sequence).